These 10 T cell receptor beta chains share one sample of origin, sequenced in a study of metastatic and nonmetastatic thyroid tumors. TCRdb re-called the PCR reads through MiXCR. The sample lists roughly 15,000 clones, about 26% occurring once. Until they underwent thyroid surgery, no patient had received any treatment. Sequencing input: tumor tissue. The receptors derive from a female donor with papillary thyroid cancer or a benign thyroid nodule (not recorded which). Some clones in this sample may be carry-over from other donors' samples.

A note on this clone: Its ends do not fully match the called genes, so a read error is possible. V gene TRBV6-1 combines with J gene TRBJ1-2; 8 nucleotides agree with TRBD1. CDR1 MNHNS and CDR2 SASEGT come from the germline V gene. The CDR3 runs 13 residues. As DNA, the CDR3 is TGTGCCACCTCACCAGGGGGCAACTATTGCTACACCTTC. This sequence encodes CATSPGGNYCYTF.

The chain links TRBV7-9 to TRBJ1-2; no clear D. Per germline, CDR1 SEHNR and CDR2 FQNEAQ (reference sequence). V lost 2 bases, J lost 6 bases, and 13 bases lay in between. The CDR3 consists of 14 residues. The CDR3 nucleotides are TGTGCCAGCAGCTTATGGTTGGCAGGCGATGGCTACACCTTC. It is translated as CASSLWLAGDGYTF.

This clone is termed medium-sized. V is TRBV11-2 and J is TRBJ1-2; 7 nucleotides match TRBD1. CDR1 is SGHAT, CDR2 FQNNGV, per germline. This CDR3 is built from 14 residues. The V segment lost 4 bases and the J segment 3 bases; nucleotides outside the gene matches: 5. The CDR3 DNA follows: TGTGCCAGCAGCTCGGGACAGAACTACTATGGCTACACCTTC. Amino acid sequence: CASSSGQNYYGYTF. Using reference TRBV11-2 and TRBJ1-2 for the parts outside the CDR3, the full variable domain is EAGVAQSPRYKIIEKRQSVAFWCNPISGHATLYWYQQILGQGPKLLIQFQNNGVVDDSQLPKDRFSAERLKGVDSTLKIQPAKLEDSAVYLCASSSGQNYYGYTFGSGTRLTVV.

This clone has a handful of counts. V is TRBV27 and J is TRBJ2-7; D possibly corresponds to TRBD2 (6 bases). Germline assignment: CDR1 MNHEY and CDR2 SMNVEV (reference sequence). This CDR3 contains 15 residues. The V end lost 0 bases, the J end lost 3 bases, and 12 bases lay between the germline ends. The CDR3: CASSLSTGGLYEQYF. The CDR3 DNA reads as TGTGCCAGCAGTTTATCCACCGGAGGGCTCTACGAGCAGTACTTC.

This clone is judged medium-sized. DNA for the CDR3: TGTGCCAGCAGTTACAGGGGCGCCGGAGGCACTGAAGCTTTCTTT. Translating gives CASSYRGAGGTEAFF. V is TRBV28 and J is TRBJ1-1; TRBD1 matches 7 bases. V gave up 4 bases and J gave up 4 bases; unmatched junction bases: 9. This CDR3 has 15 residues. Germline CDR1 MDHEN, CDR2 SYDVKM. Full variable domain (outside the CDR3, taken from reference TRBV28 and TRBJ1-1): DVKVTQSSRYLVKRTGEKVFLECVQDMDHENMFWYRQDPGLGLRLIYFSYDVKMKEKGDIPEGYSVSREKKERFSLILESASTNQTSMYLCASSYRGAGGTEAFFGQGTRLTVV.

Regarding this clone: The junction departs from the called germline gene at one end, perhaps through a read error. The rearrangement joins TRBV12-3 or TRBV12-4 to TRBJ2-3; TRBD2 is a possible D gene (5 bases). The CDR3 totals 16 residues. The CDR3 loop reads CASSSPLTASTDTHYF. The CDR3 region has the DNA TGTGCCAGCAGTTCCCCCCTAACCGCTAGCACAGATACGCATTATTTT.

This chain uses TRBV20-1 with TRBJ2-7; 11 bases match TRBD2. The CDR3 sequence is 15 residues long. The junction had 5 bases not matched to a gene; V was cut back by 4 bases and J by 0 bases. Germline V lookup: CDR1 DFQATT, CDR2 SNEGSKA (reference sequence). The CDR3 DNA sequence: TGCAGTGCTACCCCCGGACTAGCGGGCTCCTACGAGCAGTACTTC. Translated, it gives CSATPGLAGSYEQYF.

This clone was picked up many times. A much larger clone lies one base from this, so it may be a read error. The same CDR3 also results from other DNA sequences found in this sample. CDR3 coding DNA: TGTGCTAGCAGCTTAGGGACGGGGGACGAGCAGTACTTC. It encodes CASSLGTGDEQYF. This chain connects TRBV7-7 to TRBJ2-7; possible D gene TRBD2, 6 bases. This CDR3 has 13 amino acids. Per germline, CDR1 SSHAT and CDR2 FNYEAQ (reference sequence).

The chain carries TRBV28 and TRBJ2-3, with 10 bases fitting TRBD1. The CDR3 contains 16 residues. The germline gives CDR1 MDHEN, CDR2 SYDVKM. V shed 5 bases and J 1 base; nucleotides not matched to a gene: 6. CDR3: CASSLMTGGGTDTQYF. DNA of the CDR3: TGTGCCAGCAGTCTTATGACAGGGGGCGGCACAGATACGCAGTATTTT.

This clone has at least ten counts. The V gene is TRBV27, the J gene TRBJ2-1, with 9 bases matching TRBD1. V was pared by 5 bases and J by 2 bases, with 7 bases of the junction left unmatched. CDR3 size: 16 residues. Looked up from germline, CDR1 is MNHEY and CDR2 is SMNVEV (reference sequence). The CDR3 DNA follows: TGTGCCAGCAGTACCCACAGGGGGCGAGCCTACAATGAGCAGTTCTTC. Its translation is CASSTHRGRAYNEQFF.